Presented here are 27 T cell receptor beta chains from one specimen sequenced in a study of T cell clonality in common variable immunodeficiency (dated by TCRdb to between 2014 and 2017). Receptor libraries were prepared by the immunoSEQ multiplex PCR assay. As stored in TCRdb, this immuneACCESS dataset retains in-frame rearrangements with V and J assigned. A fraction of the clones does not appear; measured against another copy, unresolved V genes explain less than half of the discrepancy, and the remainder lacks a known reason. There are more than 30,000 clones in this sample, and none of them is a singleton. Clones ranked in the top ten supply approximately 0.94% of the sample. The sample was peripheral blood mononuclear cells. All receptors come from a person aged 18 to 70 in good health.

This clone was counted ten times or more. Sequencing ends 3 residues short of the CDR3 end; the germline J gene provides the rest. This rearrangement joins TRBV30 to TRBJ2-5; possibly TRBD2 for D (5 bases). The germline V gene encodes CDR1 GTSNPN and CDR2 SVGIG (reference sequence). The length of the CDR3 is 13 residues. V was clipped by 1 base and J by 1 base, with 7 bases between them. Partial CDR3 DNA: TGTGCCTGGAGTGGTCGGGGCCAAGAGACC. This codes for CAWSGRGQET. The entire CDR3 protein is CAWSGRGQETQYF.

This clone was seen only a few times. The sequenced fragment ends 3 residues before the CDR3 boundary, so the rest is inferred from the germline J gene. The V and J genes are TRBV11-3 and TRBJ2-1; D gene ambiguous. Germline V CDR1 and CDR2: SGHNT, YENEEA. Trimming shortened V by 4 bases and J by 2 bases, and 12 bases separated the two germline ends. The CDR3 consists of 15 residues. CDR3 DNA (partial): TGTGCCAGCAGCTCTAATAGCCCGCCCTACAATGAG. Its translation is CASSSNSPPYNE. The full CDR3 protein reads CASSSNSPPYNEQFF.

This clone came up many times. The sequenced fragment ends 3 residues before the CDR3 boundary, so the rest is inferred from the germline J gene. The chain uses TRBV20-1 and TRBJ2-3; TRBD2 agrees at 13 bases. This CDR3 has 14 amino acids. The germline V gene encodes CDR1 DFQATT and CDR2 SNEGSKA (reference sequence). Trimming removed 6 bases from V and 6 bases from J; junction bases left unmatched: 6. The CDR3 spells CSAQLAGGTDTQYF. The part of the CDR3 DNA that was read is TGCAGTGCACAACTAGCGGGAGGGACGGATACG.

This clone was counted many times. At one end the junction does not follow the germline gene, possibly because of a read error. The CDR3 protein is CASSQASGAPYEQYF. CDR3 bases read: TGCGCCAGCAGCCAAGCATCAGGGGCCCCATACGAG. The chain employs TRBV4-2 and TRBJ2-7, with D maybe TRBD1 (6 bases). The CDR3 extends 3 residues past the end of the read, so its final part is completed from the germline J gene. The CDR3 spans 15 residues. Germline V gives CDR1 LGHNA, CDR2 YNFKEQ.

This clone occurred many times. The read ends 3 residues before the CDR3 terminus; that terminus is restored from the germline J gene. V is TRBV20-1 and J is TRBJ2-3; 11 nucleotides match TRBD2. This CDR3 region has 17 residues. Germline V gene lookup returns CDR1 DFQATT and CDR2 SNEGSKA (reference sequence). V trimming: 0 bases; J trimming: 3 bases; junction bases outside the gene matches: 8. CDR3 in amino acids: CSAREGSSGRGTDTQYF. The covered CDR3 bases are TGCAGTGCTAGAGAAGGGAGTAGCGGGAGGGGGACAGATACG.

This clone was counted ten times or more. The sequenced fragment ends 3 residues before the CDR3 boundary, so the rest is inferred from the germline J gene. This chain joins TRBV7-2 and TRBJ2-3; 8 bases are a match to TRBD2. V was pared by 6 bases and J by 5 bases, with 4 bases of the junction left unmatched. This CDR3 is 13 amino acids long. In germline, CDR1 is SGHTA, CDR2 FQGNSA. CDR3 sequence reads: CASRLGLGDTQYF. CDR3 DNA, as far as it was read: TGTGCCAGCAGATTGGGACTAGGAGATACG.

This clone was picked up many times. CDR3 bases read: TGTGCCAGCAGTTCCCACCGCGGGGGGACTAATGAG. Amino acids: CASSSHRGGTNE. The whole CDR3 sequence reads CASSSHRGGTNEQFF. The chain has TRBV12-3 or TRBV12-4 and TRBJ2-1; 8 bases match TRBD2. The read is 3 residues too short to cover the CDR3 end, so that end is filled in from the germline J gene. V shed 4 bases, J shed 7 bases, and the junction held 9 bases outside the gene matches. The CDR3 consists of 15 residues.

This clone was recorded at least ten times. Read data end 3 residues before the CDR3 end; the end is taken from the germline J gene. This rearrangement joins TRBV11-2 to TRBJ1-2; unclear D gene. V dropped 4 bases and J dropped 5 bases, with 14 bases sitting between them. This CDR3 contains 14 residues. Germline-derived CDR1 and CDR2 are SGHAT and FQNNGV. The CDR3 spells CASSSLRAKYGYTF. Partial CDR3 DNA: TGTGCCAGCAGCTCGCTGCGGGCAAAGTATGGC.

This clone was counted many times. The read comes to an end 3 residues before the CDR3 does, leaving the germline J gene to fill in the end. The rearrangement uses TRBV7-6 and TRBJ2-7; D perhaps matches TRBD1 (5 bases). Germline lookup yields CDR1 SGHVS and CDR2 FNYEAQ. This CDR3 region has 14 residues. Trimming took off 5 bases at V and 4 bases at J, with 15 bases between the two ends. The CDR3 spells CASSVQGRQYEQYF. The part of the CDR3 DNA that was read is TGTGCCAGCAGCGTCCAGGGCAGACAGTACGAG.

This clone was recorded at least ten times. The read ends 3 residues early relative to the CDR3; the germline J gene fills the gap. The chain couples TRBV2 to TRBJ2-2; weak D call: TRBD1 (6 bases). Germline V lookup: CDR1 SNHLY, CDR2 FYNNEI. Trimming took 6 bases from V and 2 from J, leaving 10 bases between them. This CDR3 has 14 amino acids. The CDR3 loop reads CASRGDINTGELFF. CDR3 DNA, as far as it was read: TGTGCCAGCAGGGGGGACATTAACACCGGGGAG.

This clone was picked up many times. The read ends 3 residues shy of where the CDR3 ends; the end is completed using the germline J gene. V is TRBV5-1 and J is TRBJ2-7, with D unclear. The CDR3 has 15 residues. Germline V gene data show CDR1 as SGHRS and CDR2 as YFSETQ. Trimming took off 2 bases at V and 0 bases at J, with 12 bases between the two ends. The CDR3 sequence: CASSFEFRSSYEQYF. The CDR3 bases that were read are TGCGCCAGCAGCTTCGAATTTCGTAGCTCCTACGAG.

The table lists this clone with many counts. The CDR3 end falls 3 residues outside the read, so it is completed with the germline J gene. The V and J genes are TRBV9 and TRBJ1-4; TRBD1 aligns across 9 bases. CDR1 and CDR2 from the germline V gene are SGDLS and YYNGEE. This CDR3 contains 14 residues. The V and J ends lost 4 bases and 8 bases, in that order; junction bases with no gene match: 6. CDR3 amino acids: CASSLDRGGEKLFF. The sequenced part of the CDR3 DNA is TGTGCCAGCAGCTTGGACAGGGGAGGGGAAAAA.

In its sample, this clone was seen many times. The covered CDR3 bases are TGTGCCAGCTCACCTGACAGGGGGCCGGAGACC. Translation: CASSPDRGPET. The full CDR3 protein is CASSPDRGPETQYF. This sequence joins TRBV18 and TRBJ2-5; 10 nucleotides line up with TRBD1. The CDR3 end is not reached by the read, which stops 3 residues before it; the germline J gene fills it in. Germline lookup yields CDR1 KGHSH and CDR2 LQKENI. The trim removed 3 bases at V and 5 bases at J, leaving 3 bases unmatched. This CDR3 region has 14 residues.

This clone has ten or more counts. An end of the junction does not agree with germline; a read error may underlie this. The read comes to an end 3 residues before the CDR3 does, leaving the germline J gene to fill in the end. This rearrangement joins TRBV5-1 to TRBJ1-1; 9 nucleotides agree with TRBD1. The CDR3 is 17 amino acids. The germline CDR1 and CDR2 sequences are SGHRS and YFSETQ. The CDR3 region is CASSAEPAGQGNPEAFF. The CDR3 bases that were read are TGCGCCAGCAGCGCCGAACCCGCCGGACAGGGGAACCCTGAA.

This clone was picked up many times. Sequencing ends 3 residues short of the CDR3 end; the germline J gene provides the rest. The gene calls are TRBV14 and TRBJ2-3; no clear D gene. The germline CDR1 and CDR2 sequences are SGHDN and FVKESK. V lost 3 bases and J 6 bases, leaving 16 bases between the germline ends. This CDR3 has 15 amino acids. The CDR3: CASSHGLVDEDTQYF. CDR3 DNA (partial): TGTGCCAGCAGCCACGGCCTAGTTGATGAGGATACG.

This clone has at least ten counts. The CDR3 DNA, read in part, is TGCGCCAGCTCCTTTGGGCATCAGCAAGAGACC. It codes for CASSFGHQQET. The CDR3 in full is CASSFGHQQETQYF. The chain carries TRBV10-2 and TRBJ2-5; D not certain. The observed sequence ends 3 residues before the CDR3 terminus, with the missing tail filled in from the germline J gene. Germline CDR1 is WSHSY and CDR2 is SAAADI. The CDR3 sequence is 14 residues long. V was cut by 8 bases and J by 2 bases, with 15 bases left in between.

Ten or more counts support this clone. The read ends 3 residues early relative to the CDR3; the germline J gene fills the gap. The chain joins TRBV4-1 to TRBJ2-3; 13 bases map to TRBD2. The CDR3 runs 15 residues. The V gene end was trimmed by 3 bases and the J gene end by 5 bases; junction bases not matched to a gene: 2. Germline lookup yields CDR1 MGHRA and CDR2 YSYEKL. Incomplete CDR3 DNA: TGCGCCAGCAGCCAGGGACTAGCGGGAATAGATACG. This codes for CASSQGLAGIDT. From start to end, the CDR3 is CASSQGLAGIDTQYF.

The table lists this clone with many counts. Coverage ceases 3 residues before the CDR3 finishes, and the germline J gene fills in the end. The rearrangement links TRBV7-3 to TRBJ2-2, with D unresolved. The CDR3 loop spans 14 amino acids. Germline CDR1 is SGHTA and CDR2 is FQGTGA. V gave up 4 bases and J gave up 1 base, with 7 bases separating them. CDR3 in amino acids: CASSSTVNTGELFF. CDR3 bases read: TGTGCCAGCAGCTCCACAGTGAACACCGGGGAG.

This clone was seen many times. The CDR3 goes on 3 residues after the read ends, and that part is filled in from the germline J gene. This chain links TRBV30 with TRBJ1-1, with D maybe TRBD1 (5 bases). The CDR3 runs 13 residues. The germline V gene encodes CDR1 GTSNPN and CDR2 SVGIG (reference sequence). CDR3 DNA (partial): TGTGCCTGGAGTGGTGCTGTACCGGGGGTA. Residues: CAWSGAVPGV. Given in full, the CDR3 is CAWSGAVPGVAFF. Variable domain in full (rest from reference TRBV30 and TRBJ1-1): SQTIHQWPATLVQPVGSPLSLECTVEGTSNPNLYWYRQAAGRGLQLLFYSVGIGQISSEVPQNLSASRPQDRQFILSSKKLLLSDSGFYLCAWSGAVPGVAFFGQGTRLTVV.

This clone was detected ten times or more. The observed sequence ends 3 residues before the CDR3 terminus, with the missing tail filled in from the germline J gene. V and J are TRBV5-4 and TRBJ2-7; 8 bases align to TRBD1. The CDR3 extends over 12 amino acids. The junction had 1 base not matched to a gene; V was cut back by 2 bases and J by 6 bases. Germline-derived CDR1 and CDR2 are SGHNT and YYREEE (reference sequence). CDR3 sequence reads: CASSFTGGEQYF. The CDR3 bases that were read are TGTGCCAGCAGCTTCACAGGGGGCGAG.

The sample holds many counts of this clone. Read coverage stops 3 residues before the CDR3 terminus; the germline J gene supplies the remainder. The chain employs TRBV20-1 and TRBJ2-1, with D tentatively TRBD2 (6 bases). This CDR3 has 18 amino acids. Between the trimmed V and J ends, which lost 0 bases and 0 bases, there was a span of 18 bases. Germline CDR1 is DFQATT and CDR2 is SNEGSKA (reference sequence). CDR3 DNA (partial): TGCAGTGCTAGAGAACTCACTAGCATATCGAGCTCCTACAATGAG. Protein: CSARELTSISSSYNE. The CDR3, in full, reads CSARELTSISSSYNEQFF.

This clone has ten or more counts. The read falls 3 residues short of the CDR3 end, and the missing part is taken from the germline J gene. V usage is TRBV29-1 and J usage is TRBJ1-5; no clear D gene. CDR1 and CDR2 from the germline V gene are SQVTM and ANQGSEA. The V end lost 7 bases, the J end lost 2 bases, and 9 bases lay between the germline ends. This CDR3 region has 12 residues. The CDR3 sequence: CSAGWGNQPQHF. The CDR3 bases that were read are TGCAGCGCGGGGTGGGGCAATCAGCCC.

In this sample, this clone turned up many times. The read halts 3 residues ahead of the CDR3 end, with the missing end drawn from the germline J gene. V and J are TRBV20-1 and TRBJ2-7; 9 nucleotides align to TRBD1. V lost 2 bases, J lost 2 bases, and 4 bases stayed unmatched. The germline V gene encodes CDR1 DFQATT and CDR2 SNEGSKA (reference sequence). CDR3 size: 14 residues. The sequenced CDR3 bases are TGCAGTGCTAGAAATGACAGGGGGGCCTACGAG. Protein: CSARNDRGAYE. The CDR3 in full is CSARNDRGAYEQYF.

This clone came up many times. The CDR3 end is not reached by the read, which stops 3 residues before it; the germline J gene fills it in. The V and J genes are TRBV5-7 and TRBJ1-5; D ambiguous. TRBV5-7 is sorted into the ORF group, with uncertain function. Trimming left V 1 base short and J 1 base short, with 6 bases between. CDR3 length: 14 amino acids. CDR3 DNA (partial): TGTGCCAGCAGCTTGACACAGAGCAATCAGCCC. Translating gives CASSLTQSNQP. The whole CDR3 region reads CASSLTQSNQPQHF.

This clone appeared many times. CDR3: CSLGVTSGRYNEQFF. The CDR3 bases that were read are TGCAGCCTGGGGGTGACTAGCGGACGCTACAATGAG. The chain couples TRBV29-1 to TRBJ2-1; 9 nucleotides agree with TRBD2. Read data end 3 residues before the CDR3 end; the end is taken from the germline J gene. Germline CDR1 reads SQVTM; CDR2 reads ANQGSEA. With 8 bases clipped from V and 3 bases from J, the junction kept 11 bases outside the gene matches. The CDR3 totals 15 residues.

This clone was seen repeatedly, ten times or more. The read is 3 residues too short to cover the CDR3 end, so that end is filled in from the germline J gene. The chain is built from TRBV10-3 and TRBJ2-5, with D perhaps matching TRBD2 (5 bases). The CDR3 runs 14 residues. The germline CDR1 and CDR2 sequences are ENHRY and SYGVKD. V lost 8 bases to trimming and J lost 4 bases, with 17 bases between them. CDR3 DNA, as far as it was read: TGTGCCATCGCCGGAGGCCTAGCCTTAGAGACC. Translating gives CAIAGGLALET. The whole CDR3 reads CAIAGGLALETQYF.

In its sample, this clone was seen many times. The observed sequence ends 3 residues before the CDR3 terminus, with the missing tail filled in from the germline J gene. This sequence joins TRBV5-1 and TRBJ2-1; 7 positions agree with TRBD2. The CDR3 is made up of 16 amino acids. V trimming: 0 bases; J trimming: 0 bases; junction bases outside the gene matches: 3. Germline CDR1 and CDR2: SGHRS and YFSETQ. The CDR3 sequence: CASSLVGGSSYNEQFF. The sequenced part of the CDR3 DNA is TGCGCCAGCAGCTTGGTCGGGGGGAGCTCCTACAATGAG.